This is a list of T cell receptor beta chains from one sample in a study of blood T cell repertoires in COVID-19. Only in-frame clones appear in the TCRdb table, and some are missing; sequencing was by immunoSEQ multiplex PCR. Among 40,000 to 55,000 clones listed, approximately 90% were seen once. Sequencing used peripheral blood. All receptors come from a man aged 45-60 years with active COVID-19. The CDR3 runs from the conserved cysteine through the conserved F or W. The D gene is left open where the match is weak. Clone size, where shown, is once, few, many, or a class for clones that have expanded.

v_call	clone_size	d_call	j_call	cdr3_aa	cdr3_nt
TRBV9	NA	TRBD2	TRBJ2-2	CASSVGLAGANTGELFF	TGTGCCAGCAGCGTAGGACTAGCGGGAGCAAACACCGGGGAGCTGTTTTTT
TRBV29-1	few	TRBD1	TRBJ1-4	CSVKEGTGSNEKLFF	TGCAGCGTTAAGGAAGGGACAGGATCGAATGAAAAACTGTTTTTT
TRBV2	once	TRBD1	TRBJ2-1	CASSEGPGQGAHEQFF	TGTGCCAGCAGTGAAGGACCGGGACAGGGGGCCCATGAGCAGTTCTTC
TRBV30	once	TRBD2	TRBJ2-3	CAWSVGASGSTDTQYF	TGTGCCTGGAGTGTAGGGGCTAGCGGGAGCACAGATACGCAGTATTTT
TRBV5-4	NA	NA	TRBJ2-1	CASSPGGLNEQFF	TGTGCCAGCAGCCCCGGGGGGCTGAATGAGCAGTTCTTC
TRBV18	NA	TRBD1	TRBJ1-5	CASSYWDRRNQPQHF	TGTGCCAGCTCGTACTGGGACAGGAGGAATCAGCCCCAGCATTTT
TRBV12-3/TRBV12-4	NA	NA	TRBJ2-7	CASSLSQGGEQYF	TGTGCCAGCAGTTTATCCCAGGGGGGCGAGCAGTACTTC
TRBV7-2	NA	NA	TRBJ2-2	CASSRYNPGELFF	TGTGCCAGCAGCCGTTATAATCCCGGGGAGCTGTTTTTT
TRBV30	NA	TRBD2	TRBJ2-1	CAWSGEGLTYNEQFF	TGTGCCTGGAGTGGGGAGGGCTTAACCTACAATGAGCAGTTCTTC
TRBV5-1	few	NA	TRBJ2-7	CASSLATLYEQYF	TGCGCCAGCAGTCTAGCGACCCTTTACGAGCAGTACTTC
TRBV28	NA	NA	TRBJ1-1	CASSQTENTEAFF	TGTGCCAGCAGCCAAACAGAGAACACTGAAGCTTTCTTT
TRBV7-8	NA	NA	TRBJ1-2	CASSLVAGSYGYTF	TGTGCCAGCAGCCTGGTGGCCGGGAGCTATGGCTACACCTTC
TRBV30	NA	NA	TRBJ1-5	CAWSVHNSNQPQHF	TGTGCCTGGAGTGTACATAACAGCAATCAGCCCCAGCATTTT
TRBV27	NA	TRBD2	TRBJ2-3	CASSFPLLPTSGRKSTQYF	TGTGCCAGCAGTTTCCCGCTCCTCCCTACTAGCGGGAGGAAAAGTACGCAGTATTTT
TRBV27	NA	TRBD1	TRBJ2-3	CASSLGQSDTQYF	TGTGCCAGCAGTTTGGGACAGTCAGATACGCAGTATTTT
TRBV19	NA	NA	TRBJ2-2	CASSIGSRNTGELFF	TGTGCCAGTAGTATAGGGTCCAGAAACACCGGGGAGCTGTTTTTT
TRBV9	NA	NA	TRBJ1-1	CASSVGHRRNTEAFF	TGTGCCAGCAGCGTAGGCCACAGGAGGAACACTGAAGCTTTCTTT
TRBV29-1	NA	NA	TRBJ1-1	CSVSPDTEAFF	TGCAGCGTGTCCCCAGACACTGAAGCTTTCTTT
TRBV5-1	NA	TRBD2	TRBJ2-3	CASSVSGGADTQYF	TGCGCCAGCAGCGTCAGCGGGGGGGCAGATACGCAGTATTTT
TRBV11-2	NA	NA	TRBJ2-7	CASSRTDGYEQYF	TGTGCCAGCAGCCGGACAGACGGCTACGAGCAGTACTTC
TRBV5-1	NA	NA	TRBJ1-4	CASSLALNSDEKLFF	TGCGCCAGCAGCTTGGCCTTAAACTCGGATGAAAAACTGTTTTTT
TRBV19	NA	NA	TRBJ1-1	CASSIRGRGNTEAFF	TGTGCCAGTAGTATTAGGGGCAGGGGGAACACTGAAGCTTTCTTT
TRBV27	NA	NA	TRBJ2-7	CASSNGLTWEQYF	TGTGCCAGCAGTAACGGACTGACTTGGGAGCAGTACTTC